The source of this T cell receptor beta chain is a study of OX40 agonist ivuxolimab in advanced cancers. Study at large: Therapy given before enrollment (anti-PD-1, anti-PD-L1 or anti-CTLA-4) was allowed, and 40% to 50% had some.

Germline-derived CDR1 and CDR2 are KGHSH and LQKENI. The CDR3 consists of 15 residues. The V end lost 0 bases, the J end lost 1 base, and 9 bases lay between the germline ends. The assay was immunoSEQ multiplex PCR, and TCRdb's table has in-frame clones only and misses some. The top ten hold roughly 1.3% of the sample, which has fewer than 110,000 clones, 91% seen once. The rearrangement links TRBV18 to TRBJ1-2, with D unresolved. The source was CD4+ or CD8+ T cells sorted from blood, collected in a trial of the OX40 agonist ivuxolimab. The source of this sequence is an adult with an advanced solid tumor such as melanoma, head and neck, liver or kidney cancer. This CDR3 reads CASSPPSILNYGYTF. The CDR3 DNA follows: TGTGCCAGCTCACCACCGTCGATCCTTAACTATGGCTACACCTTC.